This entry lists 14 T cell receptor beta chains sequenced from one sample in a study of cytomegalovirus exposure and HLA in healthy donors. The PCR was carried out with 60 Vbeta primers and 13 Jbeta primers. Sequenced by immunoSEQ multiplex PCR; TCRdb stores in-frame clones only, minus some. The repertoire includes under 150,000 clones, around 75% of them detected once, and approximately 9.6% sits in the top ten. The sequenced material came from PBMCs. Source of these receptors: a woman aged 45-65 years in good health and CMV-seropositive.

The chain has TRBV10-3 and TRBJ2-7; a possible D gene is TRBD2 (5 bases). The V end lost 4 bases, the J end lost 2 bases, and 9 bases lay between the germline ends. The germline gives CDR1 ENHRY, CDR2 SYGVKD. This CDR3 contains 13 residues. DNA of the CDR3: TGTGCCATCAGTGCCGGACTCACCTACGAGCAGTACTTC. It specifies CAISAGLTYEQYF.

The chain carries TRBV6-4 and TRBJ2-2, with D maybe TRBD1 (5 bases). V shed 6 bases and J shed 5 bases, with 13 bases lying between them. CDR3 length equals 14 residues. Germline values: CDR1 MRHNA, CDR2 SNTAGT. CDR3 DNA: TGTGCCAGCAGCGGCAGGGAAGGGACCGGGGAGCTGTTTTTT. This codes for CASSGREGTGELFF.

V usage is TRBV30 and J usage is TRBJ1-3, with D tentatively TRBD1 (5 bases). Germline V gene data show CDR1 as GTSNPN and CDR2 as SVGIG (reference sequence). V shed 0 bases and J shed 0 bases, with 12 bases lying between them. This CDR3 has 16 amino acids. The DNA for the CDR3 is TGTGCCTGGAGTGTGCGGGGGTCCCTCTCTGGAAACACCATATATTTT. This gives the protein CAWSVRGSLSGNTIYF.

The V call is TRBV7-2, the J call TRBJ1-1; 7 positions agree with TRBD1. CDR1 is SGHTA and CDR2 is FQGNSA in the germline V gene. Trimming took 5 bases from V and 4 from J; bases not matched to a gene: 13. The length of the CDR3 is 16 residues. The CDR3 spells CASSILDRERGTEAFF. In nucleotides, the CDR3 is TGTGCCAGCAGCATACTCGACAGGGAGAGAGGCACTGAAGCTTTCTTT.

The chain recombines TRBV27 with TRBJ2-7; 15 bases align to TRBD2. Germline CDR1 and CDR2: MNHEY and SMNVEV (reference sequence). The junction had 6 bases not matched to a gene; V was cut back by 8 bases and J by 4 bases. The CDR3 totals 15 residues. The CDR3 protein is CASLGLAGGSYEQYF. The DNA for the CDR3 is TGTGCCAGCTTGGGACTAGCGGGAGGTTCGTACGAGCAGTACTTC.

The chain uses TRBV29-1 and TRBJ2-1, with D unclear. The CDR3 contains 10 residues. V lost 7 bases and J lost 9, with 10 bases in between. The germline V gene encodes CDR1 SQVTM and CDR2 ANQGSEA. CDR3 loop: CSAQVTEQFF. CDR3 coding DNA: TGCAGCGCCCAGGTCACTGAGCAGTTCTTC.

This chain connects TRBV5-8 to TRBJ2-4; D is possibly TRBD2 (6 bases). The CDR3 sequence is 18 residues long. Between the trimmed V and J ends, which lost 1 base and 6 bases, there was a span of 23 bases. Per germline, CDR1 SGHTS and CDR2 YDEGEE. CDR3 DNA: TGTGCCAGCAGCTTGAGGGGCCCGGGGCGGGAAAACGGAAACATTCAGTACTTC. Its translation is CASSLRGPGRENGNIQYF.

V usage is TRBV10-3 and J usage is TRBJ1-4; no clear D gene. Germline lookup yields CDR1 ENHRY and CDR2 SYGVKD. This CDR3 region has 14 residues. V lost 3 bases and J lost 4, with 9 bases in between. Here the CDR3 reads CAISDFRDNEKLFF. The CDR3 DNA reads as TGTGCCATCAGTGATTTCCGGGATAATGAAAAACTGTTTTTT.

The chain couples TRBV19 to TRBJ1-2; D unresolved. Germline V gene lookup returns CDR1 LNHDA and CDR2 SQIVND (reference sequence). Trimming took 7 bases from V and 5 from J, leaving 14 bases between them. This CDR3 spans 13 amino acids. The CDR3 protein is CASTSSGKYGYTF. The CDR3 region has the DNA TGTGCCAGTACCTCCTCGGGGAAGTATGGCTACACCTTC.

DNA of the CDR3: TGTGCCAGCAGCCCAAGGACAGGGGCGGGAGAGACCCAGTACTTC. Residues: CASSPRTGAGETQYF. The V call is TRBV4-2, the J call TRBJ2-5, with TRBD1 matching 9 bases. This CDR3 contains 15 residues. Germline assignment: CDR1 LGHNA and CDR2 YNFKEQ. Trimming at V came to 4 bases and at J to 4 bases, leaving 7 bases not matched to a gene.

This rearrangement joins TRBV4-2 to TRBJ1-3; TRBD1 is a possible D gene (6 bases). V was trimmed by 2 bases and J by 0 bases, leaving 11 bases between them. Germline values: CDR1 LGHNA, CDR2 YNFKEQ. There are 16 residues in the CDR3. The CDR3 region has the DNA TGTGCCAGCAGCCAAACCGACAGGCTCTCTGGAAACACCATATATTTT. It codes for CASSQTDRLSGNTIYF.

The chain links TRBV2 to TRBJ1-1; a weak D match, TRBD1 (5 bases). The CDR3 runs 14 residues. V shed 0 bases and J shed 4 bases, with 9 bases lying between them. The germline gives CDR1 SNHLY, CDR2 FYNNEI. In nucleotides, the CDR3 is TGTGCCAGCAGTGAAGCCGCGGGGGGCACTGAAGCTTTCTTT. Translated: CASSEAAGGTEAFF.

V gene TRBV25-1 combines with J gene TRBJ2-7; no clear D gene. Per germline, CDR1 MGHDK and CDR2 SYGVNS. The V and J ends lost 4 bases and 7 bases respectively, with 8 bases between them. The CDR3 extends over 11 amino acids. CDR3 in DNA: TGTGCCAGCAGTGCCGGGTGGGAGCAGTACTTC. This translates into CASSAGWEQYF.

This chain connects TRBV7-8 to TRBJ2-7; tentatively, D is TRBD2 (6 bases). CDR3 length: 16 amino acids. V was pared by 6 bases and J by 8 bases, with 26 bases between. CDR1 and CDR2 (germline): SGHVS, FQNEAQ. DNA of the CDR3: TGTGCCAGCAGTCCCGCGGGGTTAGGTTTCCTACGGAAGCAGTACTTC. This encodes CASSPAGLGFLRKQYF.